The following is a T cell receptor beta chain sequence with its context. The source of the sample is a study of cytomegalovirus exposure and HLA in healthy donors. Healthy bone marrow donors formed the donor group. This CDR3 has 16 residues. J gave up 2 bases and V 0 bases, and 4 bases lay outside the gene matches. Germline lookup yields CDR1 SGHTS and CDR2 YDEGEE. PCR amplification relied on 60 Vbeta primers (plus 13 Jbeta primers). Clones were sequenced by immunoSEQ multiplex PCR, and TCRdb holds only the in-frame ones, with some missing. The sample spans tens of thousands of clones; the ten largest clones claim approximately 0.58%.

Material: PBMCs. The chain has TRBV5-8 and TRBJ2-1; 8 bases are a match to TRBD1. The TCR originated in a man aged 50-60 years in good health and CMV-seronegative. CDR3 sequence (DNA): TGTGCCAGCAGCTTGGGTCTGGGACAGGCCTACAATGAGCAGTTCTTC. Translation: CASSLGLGQAYNEQFF.